These T cell receptor beta chains were read from a single sample in a study of early T cells in non-severe SARS-CoV-2 infection. MiXCR, run by TCRdb on the 5' RACE reads, gives a single entry per CDR3 protein. Of 25,000 or so distinct CDR3 sequences in the sample, less than 7% were seen once. The sequenced sample was whole blood. The source of these receptors is an adult who was a healthcare worker with PCR-confirmed SARS-CoV-2 infection or an uninfected control (not recorded which). The CDR3 runs from the conserved cysteine through the conserved F or W. D genes are given only for firm matches. Clone size is stated in some rows and not others, as once, few, many or a class when expanded.

j_call: TRBJ2-3; v_call: TRBV19; clone_size: many; d_call: -; cdr3_nt: TGTGCCAGTAGAGCGACAGTCGCCGGGGATACGCAGTATTTT; cdr3_aa: CASRATVAGDTQYF
j_call: TRBJ2-1; v_call: TRBV3-1; clone_size: -; d_call: -; cdr3_nt: TGTGCCAGCAGCCAAGGGACAGTAAACAATGAGCAGTTCTTC; cdr3_aa: CASSQGTVNNEQFF
j_call: TRBJ2-2; v_call: TRBV20-1; clone_size: many; d_call: TRBD2; cdr3_nt: TGCAGTGCTAGCGGACTAGGTTCTGACACCGGGGAGCTGTTTTTT; cdr3_aa: CSASGLGSDTGELFF
j_call: TRBJ2-7; v_call: TRBV6-5; clone_size: many; d_call: -; cdr3_nt: TGTGCCAGCAGTTACGTCCCAGGGAAAGGGAACGAGCAGTACTTC; cdr3_aa: CASSYVPGKGNEQYF
j_call: TRBJ2-2; v_call: TRBV5-1; clone_size: once; d_call: -; cdr3_nt: TGCGCCAGCAGCTTGGCTGCACAAAACACCGGGGAGCTGTTTTTT; cdr3_aa: CASSLAAQNTGELFF
j_call: TRBJ1-3; v_call: TRBV20-1; clone_size: many; d_call: -; cdr3_nt: TGCAGTGCTAGAGATTCACGGGTTTGGGGAAACACCATATATTTT; cdr3_aa: CSARDSRVWGNTIYF
j_call: TRBJ2-1; v_call: TRBV11-2; clone_size: many; d_call: -; cdr3_nt: TGTGCCAGCAGCTTAAGAGTAAATGAGCAGTTCTTC; cdr3_aa: CASSLRVNEQFF
j_call: TRBJ1-2; v_call: TRBV20-1; clone_size: few; d_call: -; cdr3_nt: TGCAGTGCCTCCGGGACGGGCTATGGCTACACCTTC; cdr3_aa: CSASGTGYGYTF
j_call: TRBJ2-2; v_call: TRBV13; clone_size: many; d_call: -; cdr3_nt: TGTGCCAGCAGCTTACAGAGCCTCGGGGAGCTGTTTTTT; cdr3_aa: CASSLQSLGELFF
j_call: TRBJ1-2; v_call: TRBV6-5; clone_size: few; d_call: -; cdr3_nt: TGTGCCAGCAGTTACGGAACCAAGGTTAACTATGGCTACACCTTC; cdr3_aa: CASSYGTKVNYGYTF
j_call: TRBJ1-2; v_call: TRBV28; clone_size: many; d_call: TRBD1; cdr3_nt: TGTGCCAGCAGTCTACCACAGGGGCGAACAAACTATGGCTACACCTTC; cdr3_aa: CASSLPQGRTNYGYTF
j_call: TRBJ2-3; v_call: TRBV11-2; clone_size: many; d_call: TRBD1; cdr3_nt: TGTGCCAGCAGCCCTCGGACAGGTACAGATACGCAGTATTTT; cdr3_aa: CASSPRTGTDTQYF
j_call: TRBJ1-2; v_call: TRBV20-1; clone_size: -; d_call: -; cdr3_nt: TGCAGTGCTCCCCCTTGGTCTTTCGTGGGTGGCTACACCTTC; cdr3_aa: CSAPPWSFVGGYTF
j_call: TRBJ1-1; v_call: TRBV3-1; clone_size: many; d_call: -; cdr3_nt: TGTGCCAGCAGCCTAGGGACTACAAGGGGTTCTGAAGCTTTCTTT; cdr3_aa: CASSLGTTRGSEAFF
j_call: TRBJ2-2; v_call: TRBV27; clone_size: -; d_call: TRBD1; cdr3_nt: TGTGCCAGCAACGAGTCCCCCGGGACAGCGAACACCGGGGAGCTGTTTTTT; cdr3_aa: CASNESPGTANTGELFF
j_call: TRBJ2-7; v_call: TRBV20-1; clone_size: -; d_call: TRBD1; cdr3_nt: TGCAGTGCTCAGAAGACAGGGGGCCTTCACGAGCAGTACTTC; cdr3_aa: CSAQKTGGLHEQYF
j_call: TRBJ2-7; v_call: TRBV28; clone_size: medium-sized; d_call: TRBD1; cdr3_nt: TGTGCCAGCGGGACAGACTCCTACGAGCAGTACTTC; cdr3_aa: CASGTDSYEQYF
j_call: TRBJ2-7; v_call: TRBV12-3/TRBV12-4; clone_size: -; d_call: TRBD1; cdr3_nt: TGTGCCAGCAGTTTCGGGACAGGGGGCTACGAGCAGTACTTC; cdr3_aa: CASSFGTGGYEQYF
j_call: TRBJ2-1; v_call: TRBV10-1; clone_size: many; d_call: TRBD2; cdr3_nt: TGCGCCAGCAGTCTGATAGCGGGGGGCTACAATGAGCAGTTCTTC; cdr3_aa: CASSLIAGGYNEQFF
j_call: TRBJ1-5; v_call: TRBV20-1; clone_size: many; d_call: -; cdr3_nt: TGCAGTGCTGGGGACCGGGGCCCGTGGGGCAATCAGCCCCAGCATTTT; cdr3_aa: CSAGDRGPWGNQPQHF
j_call: TRBJ1-1; v_call: TRBV12-3/TRBV12-4; clone_size: few; d_call: -; cdr3_nt: TGTGCCAGCAGTTTAAACAGGGCGAACACTGAAGCTTTCTTT; cdr3_aa: CASSLNRANTEAFF
j_call: TRBJ2-2; v_call: TRBV19; clone_size: -; d_call: -; cdr3_nt: TGTGCCAGTAAAGGTCGGCAGACTTTCACCGGGGAGCTGTTTTTT; cdr3_aa: CASKGRQTFTGELFF
j_call: TRBJ2-5; v_call: TRBV10-3; clone_size: many; d_call: -; cdr3_nt: TGTGCCATCAGTGATGGTGGCAGACAAGAGACCCAGTACTTC; cdr3_aa: CAISDGGRQETQYF
j_call: TRBJ1-5; v_call: TRBV5-5; clone_size: medium-sized; d_call: -; cdr3_nt: TGTGCCAGCAGCTTGGTGGGATCAAATCAGCCCCAGCATTTT; cdr3_aa: CASSLVGSNQPQHF
j_call: TRBJ1-2; v_call: TRBV5-5; clone_size: medium-sized; d_call: -; cdr3_nt: TGTGCCAGCAGCTTGGACAACGGCGCTGAGATTGACACCTTC; cdr3_aa: CASSLDNGAEIDTF
j_call: TRBJ2-3; v_call: TRBV6-1; clone_size: many; d_call: TRBD2; cdr3_nt: TGTGCCAGCTCCCGGGGGACTAGTAATGAAGATACGCAGTATTTT; cdr3_aa: CASSRGTSNEDTQYF
j_call: TRBJ2-6; v_call: TRBV27; clone_size: many; d_call: -; cdr3_nt: TGTGCCAGCAGGAGTTTGGGCTCTGGGGCCAACGTCCTGACTTTC; cdr3_aa: CASRSLGSGANVLTF
j_call: TRBJ2-7; v_call: TRBV5-6; clone_size: many; d_call: -; cdr3_nt: TGTGCCAGCAGCCGAGGGACACTGGAGACCTACGAGCAGTACTTC; cdr3_aa: CASSRGTLETYEQYF
j_call: TRBJ2-1; v_call: TRBV6-1; clone_size: many; d_call: -; cdr3_nt: TGTGCCAGCACTCTTCCGGGGAGGCAGTTCTTC; cdr3_aa: CASTLPGRQFF
j_call: TRBJ2-7; v_call: TRBV20-1; clone_size: few; d_call: TRBD1; cdr3_nt: TGCAGTGCCAAAAGGGACAGCGGCGGTTCGGAGCAGTACTTC; cdr3_aa: CSAKRDSGGSEQYF
j_call: TRBJ2-1; v_call: TRBV3-1; clone_size: many; d_call: TRBD2; cdr3_nt: TGTGCCACCGGACTAGCGGGGGGGGATGAGCAGTTCTTC; cdr3_aa: CATGLAGGDEQFF
j_call: TRBJ2-3; v_call: TRBV11-3; clone_size: many; d_call: -; cdr3_nt: TGTGCCAGCAGCTTAAACGGGGGCGGGTCGACTAGCACAGATACGCAGTATTTT; cdr3_aa: CASSLNGGGSTSTDTQYF
j_call: TRBJ1-2; v_call: TRBV11-2; clone_size: -; d_call: -; cdr3_nt: TGTGCCAGCAGCTCAGCCGCCTATGGCTACACCTTC; cdr3_aa: CASSSAAYGYTF
j_call: TRBJ2-7; v_call: TRBV6-1; clone_size: medium-sized; d_call: -; cdr3_nt: TGTGCCAGCAGGGGACGACTGTACGAGCAGTACTTC; cdr3_aa: CASRGRLYEQYF
j_call: TRBJ1-3; v_call: TRBV18; clone_size: many; d_call: -; cdr3_nt: TGTGCCAGCTCACCACGACAGGAATTCTCTGGAAACACCATATATTTT; cdr3_aa: CASSPRQEFSGNTIYF
j_call: TRBJ2-1; v_call: TRBV7-9; clone_size: many; d_call: -; cdr3_nt: TGTGCCAGCTCCGTGTTTGGAACAGGGGGAGGGGAGCAGTTCTTC; cdr3_aa: CASSVFGTGGGEQFF
j_call: TRBJ1-6; v_call: TRBV18; clone_size: -; d_call: TRBD1; cdr3_nt: TGTGCCAGCTCACCACCGGAAAGGGGGACAGGGAGGTCACCCCTCCACTTT; cdr3_aa: CASSPPERGTGRSPLHF
j_call: TRBJ2-2; v_call: TRBV5-1; clone_size: many; d_call: TRBD2; cdr3_nt: TGCGCCAGCAGCTTGGGGAGCGGGGTGAACACCGGGGAGCTGTTTTTT; cdr3_aa: CASSLGSGVNTGELFF
j_call: TRBJ2-5; v_call: TRBV11-2; clone_size: many; d_call: -; cdr3_nt: TGTGCCAGCAGCTTAGATTACACAATGGAGACCCAGTACTTC; cdr3_aa: CASSLDYTMETQYF
j_call: TRBJ1-1; v_call: TRBV4-3; clone_size: medium-sized; d_call: -; cdr3_nt: TGCGCCAGCAGCCCCTGGCTGGGCACTGAAGCTTTCTTT; cdr3_aa: CASSPWLGTEAFF
j_call: TRBJ1-2; v_call: TRBV7-2; clone_size: -; d_call: -; cdr3_nt: TGTGCCAGCAGCTTAAGCGCAGCCTCTAACTATGGCTACACCTTC; cdr3_aa: CASSLSAASNYGYTF
j_call: TRBJ2-1; v_call: TRBV6-2/TRBV6-3; clone_size: -; d_call: -; cdr3_nt: TGTGCCAGTCAGGACAGTTACTACAATGAGCAGTTCTTC; cdr3_aa: CASQDSYYNEQFF
j_call: TRBJ2-3; v_call: TRBV28; clone_size: few; d_call: TRBD1; cdr3_nt: TGTGCCAGCAGAAAGACAGGGGGCGCAGATACGCAGTATTTT; cdr3_aa: CASRKTGGADTQYF
j_call: TRBJ2-3; v_call: TRBV7-3; clone_size: -; d_call: -; cdr3_nt: TGTGCCAGCAGCTTAACAGGGAGCACAGATACGCAGTATTTT; cdr3_aa: CASSLTGSTDTQYF
j_call: TRBJ2-3; v_call: TRBV20-1; clone_size: -; d_call: TRBD1; cdr3_nt: TGCAGTGCTAGGCCACGGACAGGGGGTCACACAGATACGCAGTATTTT; cdr3_aa: CSARPRTGGHTDTQYF
j_call: TRBJ2-7; v_call: TRBV6-1; clone_size: many; d_call: -; cdr3_nt: TGTGCCAGCAGTGAATTATACGAGCAGTACTTC; cdr3_aa: CASSELYEQYF
j_call: TRBJ2-7; v_call: TRBV12-3/TRBV12-4; clone_size: many; d_call: TRBD1; cdr3_nt: TGTGCCAGCAGTTTGGGGACAGGTACCTACGAGCAGTACTTC; cdr3_aa: CASSLGTGTYEQYF
j_call: TRBJ2-5; v_call: TRBV5-1; clone_size: many; d_call: TRBD2; cdr3_nt: TGCGCCAGCAGCTTGAATAGCGGGGGGGCTCAAGAGACCCAGTACTTC; cdr3_aa: CASSLNSGGAQETQYF
j_call: TRBJ1-1; v_call: TRBV3-1; clone_size: many; d_call: -; cdr3_nt: TGTGCCAGCAGCCATGATTACCAGCAAGCAAAAGCTTTCTTT; cdr3_aa: CASSHDYQQAKAFF
j_call: TRBJ2-7; v_call: TRBV10-2; clone_size: many; d_call: TRBD2; cdr3_nt: TGCGCCAGCAGTGAGCGGGGAGGGGCGTCCTACGAGCAGTACTTC; cdr3_aa: CASSERGGASYEQYF
j_call: TRBJ2-3; v_call: TRBV7-8; clone_size: -; d_call: TRBD1; cdr3_nt: TGTGCCAGCAGCTCCGGACAGGGGCCTTACACAGATACGCAGTATTTT; cdr3_aa: CASSSGQGPYTDTQYF
j_call: TRBJ1-2; v_call: TRBV2; clone_size: few; d_call: -; cdr3_nt: TGTGCCAGCACCGAGTGGAGGGGGGACGGCTACACCTTC; cdr3_aa: CASTEWRGDGYTF
j_call: TRBJ2-3; v_call: TRBV5-1; clone_size: few; d_call: -; cdr3_nt: TGCGCCAGCAGCCCGGGGACTGTCACAGATACGCAGTATTTT; cdr3_aa: CASSPGTVTDTQYF
j_call: TRBJ2-7; v_call: TRBV19; clone_size: many; d_call: TRBD1; cdr3_nt: TGTGCCAGTAGGGGGACAGGGGGTTCCTACGAGCAGTACTTC; cdr3_aa: CASRGTGGSYEQYF
j_call: TRBJ2-7; v_call: TRBV11-2; clone_size: many; d_call: TRBD1; cdr3_nt: TGTGCCAGCAGCTCCGACAGGGGGCGCCTATCAATGTCCGAGCAGTACTTC; cdr3_aa: CASSSDRGRLSMSEQYF